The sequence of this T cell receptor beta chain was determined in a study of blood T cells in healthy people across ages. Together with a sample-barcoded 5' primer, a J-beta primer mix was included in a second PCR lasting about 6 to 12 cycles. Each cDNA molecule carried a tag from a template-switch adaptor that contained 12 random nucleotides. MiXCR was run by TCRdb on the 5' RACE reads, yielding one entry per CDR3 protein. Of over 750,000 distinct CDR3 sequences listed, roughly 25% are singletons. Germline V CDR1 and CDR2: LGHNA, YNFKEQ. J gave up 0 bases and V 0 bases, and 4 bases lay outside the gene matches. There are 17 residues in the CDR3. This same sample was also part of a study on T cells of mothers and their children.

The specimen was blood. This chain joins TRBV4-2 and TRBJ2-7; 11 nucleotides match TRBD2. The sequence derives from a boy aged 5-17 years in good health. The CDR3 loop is CASSQDGTSGASYEQYF. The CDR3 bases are TGTGCCAGCAGCCAAGACGGGACTAGCGGAGCCTCCTACGAGCAGTACTTC.